A selection of T cell receptor beta chains follows, all from one sample in a study of blood T cell repertoires in COVID-19. The protocol was immunoSEQ multiplex PCR, while the TCRdb copy is restricted to in-frame clones and leaves out a portion. The repertoire holds 90,000 to 150,000 clones, with approximately 80% as singletons. The sequencing sample was made of peripheral blood. The receptors originated from a woman aged 80 or older with acute or convalescent COVID-19. Each CDR3 is given with its conserved first and last residue. Each record gives: V gene, D gene, J gene, clone size, CDR3 DNA, CDR3 protein. D genes are given only for firm matches. Expanded clones get a size class; other rows say once, few or many, or leave the size out.

V: TRBV28
D: TRBD1
J: TRBJ1-1
size: once
DNA: TGTGCCAGCAGTCCCCCGGACAGGACAAACACTGAAGCTTTCTTT
CDR3: CASSPPDRTNTEAFF

V: TRBV29-1
D: -
J: TRBJ1-1
size: -
DNA: TGCAGCGTGCAGCCGGGGGACACTGAAGCTTTCTTT
CDR3: CSVQPGDTEAFF

V: TRBV27
D: TRBD1
J: TRBJ2-5
size: -
DNA: TGTGCCTCCCGAGGGACAGGGCAAGAGACCCAGTACTTC
CDR3: CASRGTGQETQYF

V: TRBV28
D: TRBD2
J: TRBJ2-3
size: once
DNA: TGTGCCAGCAGTCGTGCGGGAGGGCCAGGGGATACGCAGTATTTT
CDR3: CASSRAGGPGDTQYF

V: TRBV14
D: -
J: TRBJ2-3
size: -
DNA: TGTGCCAGCAGCCAAGGCAGGGCTCGAAGCACAGATACGCAGTATTTT
CDR3: CASSQGRARSTDTQYF

V: TRBV5-1
D: -
J: TRBJ2-7
size: few
DNA: TGCGCCAGCAGCTTGAGCCCCCTCTCCTACGAGCAGTACTTC
CDR3: CASSLSPLSYEQYF

V: TRBV12-3/TRBV12-4
D: -
J: TRBJ2-2
size: -
DNA: TGTGCCAGCAGTTTCAGGGGGGAGCTGTTTTTT
CDR3: CASSFRGELFF

V: TRBV27
D: -
J: TRBJ2-5
size: few
DNA: TGTGCCAGCAGTTCCCCAGGTCAGACCCAGTACTTC
CDR3: CASSSPGQTQYF

V: TRBV29-1
D: TRBD2
J: TRBJ2-1
size: -
DNA: TGCAGCGTTGGTGAACTAGCGGCCTACAATGAGCAGTTCTTC
CDR3: CSVGELAAYNEQFF

V: TRBV15
D: -
J: TRBJ1-2
size: -
DNA: TGTGCCACCAGCAGAGACCGGGGAAGTTATGGCTACACCTTC
CDR3: CATSRDRGSYGYTF

V: TRBV19
D: -
J: TRBJ1-1
size: -
DNA: TGTGCCAGTAGTATAACATTTGGAGCTTTCTTT
CDR3: CASSITFGAFF

V: TRBV19
D: TRBD1
J: TRBJ2-3
size: once
DNA: TGTGCCAGTAGGAAGGCTTCCGGGACAGTGGAAAAGCAGTATTTT
CDR3: CASRKASGTVEKQYF

V: TRBV24-1
D: -
J: TRBJ2-5
size: -
DNA: TGTGCCACCAGTGACCCACGACAGGAGACCCAGTACTTC
CDR3: CATSDPRQETQYF

V: TRBV6-2/TRBV6-3
D: -
J: TRBJ1-5
size: -
DNA: TGTGCCAGCAGTTATCCCACAGGGAGCATTGCTCAGCCCCAGCATTTT
CDR3: CASSYPTGSIAQPQHF

V: TRBV28
D: -
J: TRBJ2-3
size: -
DNA: TGTGCCAGCAGCCTCGGGGGAAGCACAGATACGCAGTATTTT
CDR3: CASSLGGSTDTQYF

V: TRBV3-1/TRBV3-2
D: -
J: TRBJ1-1
size: -
DNA: TGTGCCAGCAGCCAAGGGGGAGCCAACACTGAAGCTTTCTTT
CDR3: CASSQGGANTEAFF

V: TRBV5-1
D: TRBD1
J: TRBJ1-5
size: -
DNA: TGCGCCAGCAGCAGGACAGGAGCAAGCAATCAGCCCCAGCATTTT
CDR3: CASSRTGASNQPQHF

V: TRBV4-3
D: -
J: TRBJ1-1
size: -
DNA: TGCGCCAGCAGCCCACAAACCAGAATTCCCGCTGAAGCTTTCTTT
CDR3: CASSPQTRIPAEAFF

V: TRBV23-1
D: -
J: TRBJ1-2
size: once
DNA: TGCGCCAGCAGCCCAAACGGGGGGTTGGAGGGCTACACCTTC
CDR3: CASSPNGGLEGYTF

V: TRBV3-1/TRBV3-2
D: -
J: TRBJ2-3
size: few
DNA: TGTGCCAGCAGTCCCGACAGACATACGCAGTATTTT
CDR3: CASSPDRHTQYF

V: TRBV12-5
D: -
J: TRBJ1-1
size: once
DNA: TGTGCTAGTGGTTCTCGACAGTCCACTGAAGCTTTCTTT
CDR3: CASGSRQSTEAFF

V: TRBV5-1
D: TRBD2
J: TRBJ2-3
size: -
DNA: TGCGCCAGCAGCTTGGACCCCCGGGAGGGCACAGATACGCAGTATTTT
CDR3: CASSLDPREGTDTQYF

V: TRBV5-6
D: -
J: TRBJ1-1
size: once
DNA: TGTGCCAGCAGCTCCCCAGAACAGGGAGAGACTGAAGCTTTCTTT
CDR3: CASSSPEQGETEAFF

V: TRBV7-8
D: -
J: TRBJ2-1
size: -
DNA: TGTGCCAGCAGCCCTTTCAGGTTCAGCTCCTACAATGAGCAGTTCTTC
CDR3: CASSPFRFSSYNEQFF

V: TRBV6-5
D: TRBD1
J: TRBJ1-6
size: -
DNA: TGTGCCAGCAGTCACCGACAGGGGTCACCCCTCCACTTT
CDR3: CASSHRQGSPLHF

V: TRBV11-2
D: -
J: TRBJ2-2
size: -
DNA: TGTGCCAGCAGCTTATTGACAACGAACACCGGGGAGCTGTTTTTT
CDR3: CASSLLTTNTGELFF

V: TRBV5-8
D: TRBD1
J: TRBJ1-2
size: -
DNA: TGTGCCAGCAGCGCGCCGGGACAGTACTATGGCTACACCTTC
CDR3: CASSAPGQYYGYTF

V: TRBV28
D: TRBD1
J: TRBJ2-1
size: -
DNA: TGTGCCAGCAGTTGGACAGGGACTGCTTCGACCAAGCAGTTCTTC
CDR3: CASSWTGTASTKQFF

V: TRBV18
D: -
J: TRBJ1-2
size: -
DNA: TGTGCCAGCTCACCGGCTACTGAACAGAACTATGGCTACACCTTC
CDR3: CASSPATEQNYGYTF

V: TRBV19
D: -
J: TRBJ2-5
size: -
DNA: TGTGCCAGTAGTACGGGGGTCTGGGAGACCCAGTACTTC
CDR3: CASSTGVWETQYF

V: TRBV10-2
D: TRBD2
J: TRBJ2-7
size: -
DNA: TGCGCCAGCTATGGGAGGGGCGAGCAGTACTTC
CDR3: CASYGRGEQYF

V: TRBV27
D: -
J: TRBJ1-3
size: -
DNA: TGTGCCAGTTCAGGATCTGGAAACACCATATATTTT
CDR3: CASSGSGNTIYF

V: TRBV5-1
D: -
J: TRBJ2-2
size: -
DNA: TGCGCCAGCAGCCAGACGGGGATGGGCGCGAACACCGGGGAGCTGTTTTTT
CDR3: CASSQTGMGANTGELFF

V: TRBV2
D: TRBD2
J: TRBJ2-1
size: few
DNA: TGTGCCAGCAGTGTGTTTGCGGGAGGGATCAATGAGCAGTTCTTC
CDR3: CASSVFAGGINEQFF

V: TRBV6-6
D: -
J: TRBJ1-6
size: -
DNA: TGTGCCAGCAGTTACAGACAGGATAATTCACCCCTCCACTTT
CDR3: CASSYRQDNSPLHF

V: TRBV4-1
D: TRBD1
J: TRBJ1-4
size: -
DNA: TGCGCCAGCAGCCAGCTACCGGGACAGCCGGAAAAACTGTTTTTT
CDR3: CASSQLPGQPEKLFF

V: TRBV5-4
D: TRBD1
J: TRBJ2-1
size: -
DNA: TGTGCCAGCAGTACGACAGGGGGGGATGAGCAGTTCTTC
CDR3: CASSTTGGDEQFF